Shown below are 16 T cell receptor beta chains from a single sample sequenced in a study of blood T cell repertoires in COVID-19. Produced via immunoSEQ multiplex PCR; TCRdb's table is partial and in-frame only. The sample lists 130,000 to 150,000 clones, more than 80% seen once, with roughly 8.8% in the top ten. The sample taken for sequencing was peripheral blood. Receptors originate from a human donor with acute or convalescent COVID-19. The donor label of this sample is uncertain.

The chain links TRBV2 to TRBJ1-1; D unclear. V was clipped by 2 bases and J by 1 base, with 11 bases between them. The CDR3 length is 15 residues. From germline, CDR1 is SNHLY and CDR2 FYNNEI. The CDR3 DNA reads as TGTGCCAGCAGTGAATCTGCGACATCGAACACTGAAGCTTTCTTT. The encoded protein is CASSESATSNTEAFF.

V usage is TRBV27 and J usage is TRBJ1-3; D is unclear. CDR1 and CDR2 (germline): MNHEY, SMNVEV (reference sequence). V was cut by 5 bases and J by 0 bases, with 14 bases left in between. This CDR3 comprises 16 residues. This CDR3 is CASSPARFSSGNTIYF. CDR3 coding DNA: TGTGCCAGCAGTCCAGCCAGGTTCAGCTCTGGAAACACCATATATTTT.

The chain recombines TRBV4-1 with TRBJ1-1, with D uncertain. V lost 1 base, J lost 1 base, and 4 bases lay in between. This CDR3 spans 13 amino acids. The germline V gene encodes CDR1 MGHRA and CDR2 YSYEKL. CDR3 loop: CASSQGGNTEAFF. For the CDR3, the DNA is TGCGCCAGCAGCCAAGGAGGGAACACTGAAGCTTTCTTT.

CDR3 bases: TGTGCCAGCAGCGTAGGACAGCTCAATGAGCAGTTCTTC. This gives the protein CASSVGQLNEQFF. The chain joins TRBV9 to TRBJ2-1; D perhaps matches TRBD1 (5 bases). Trimming removed 0 bases from V and 6 bases from J, with 7 bases in between. The CDR3 is 13 amino acids. Germline loops: CDR1 SGDLS, CDR2 YYNGEE. Full variable domain (remainder filled in from reference TRBV9 and TRBJ2-1): DSGVTQTPKHLITATGQRVTLRCSPRSGDLSVYWYQQSLDQGLQFLIQYYNGEERAKGNILERFSAQQFPDLHSELNLSSLELGDSALYFCASSVGQLNEQFFGPGTRLTVL.

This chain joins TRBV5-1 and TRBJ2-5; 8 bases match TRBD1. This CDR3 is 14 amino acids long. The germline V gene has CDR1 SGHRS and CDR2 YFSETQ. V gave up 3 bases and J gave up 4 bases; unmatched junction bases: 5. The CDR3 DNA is TGCGCCAGCAGCTCGGCCCAGGGGGCAGAGACCCAGTACTTC. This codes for CASSSAQGAETQYF. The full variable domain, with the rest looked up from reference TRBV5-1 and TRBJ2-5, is KAGVTQTPRYLIKTRGQQVTLSCSPISGHRSVSWYQQTPGQGLQFLFEYFSETQRNKGNFPGRFSGRQFSNSRSEMNVSTLELGDSALYLCASSSAQGAETQYFGPGTRLLVL.

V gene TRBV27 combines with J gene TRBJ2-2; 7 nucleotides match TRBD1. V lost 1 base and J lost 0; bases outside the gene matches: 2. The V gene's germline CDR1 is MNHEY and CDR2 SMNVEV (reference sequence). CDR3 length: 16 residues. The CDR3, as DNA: TGTGCCAGCAGTTTATATGGGACAGCGAACACCGGGGAGCTGTTTTTT. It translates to CASSLYGTANTGELFF.

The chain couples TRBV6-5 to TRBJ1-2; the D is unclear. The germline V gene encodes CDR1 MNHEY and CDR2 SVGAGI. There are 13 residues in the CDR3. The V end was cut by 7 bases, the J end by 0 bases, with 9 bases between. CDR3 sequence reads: CASNPGSNYGYTF. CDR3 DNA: TGTGCCAGCAACCCAGGATCTAACTATGGCTACACCTTC.

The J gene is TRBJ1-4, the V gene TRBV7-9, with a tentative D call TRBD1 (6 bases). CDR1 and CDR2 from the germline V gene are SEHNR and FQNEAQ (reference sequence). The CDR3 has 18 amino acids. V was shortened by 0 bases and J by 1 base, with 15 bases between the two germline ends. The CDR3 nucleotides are TGTGCCAGCAGCTTAGCCAAGGGGGATCGGGGAACTAATGAAAAACTGTTTTTT. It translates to CASSLAKGDRGTNEKLFF.

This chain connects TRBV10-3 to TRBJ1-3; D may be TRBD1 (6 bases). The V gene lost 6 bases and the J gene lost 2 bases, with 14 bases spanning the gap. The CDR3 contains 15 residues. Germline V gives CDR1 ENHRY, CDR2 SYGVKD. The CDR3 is CAIRGVGAAGNTIYF. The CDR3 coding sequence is TGTGCCATCAGGGGCGTGGGGGCAGCTGGAAACACCATATATTTT.

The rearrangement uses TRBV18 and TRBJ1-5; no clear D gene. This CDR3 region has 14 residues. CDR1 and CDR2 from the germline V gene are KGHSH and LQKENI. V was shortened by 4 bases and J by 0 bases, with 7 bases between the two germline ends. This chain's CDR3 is CASSLGISNQPQHF. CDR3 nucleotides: TGTGCCAGCTCACTCGGGATTAGCAATCAGCCCCAGCATTTT.

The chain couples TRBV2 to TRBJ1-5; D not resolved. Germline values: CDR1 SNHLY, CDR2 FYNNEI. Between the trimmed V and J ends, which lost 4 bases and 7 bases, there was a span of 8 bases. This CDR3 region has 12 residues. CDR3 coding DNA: TGTGCCAGCAGTGTATCCGGGCAGCCCCAGCATTTT. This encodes CASSVSGQPQHF.

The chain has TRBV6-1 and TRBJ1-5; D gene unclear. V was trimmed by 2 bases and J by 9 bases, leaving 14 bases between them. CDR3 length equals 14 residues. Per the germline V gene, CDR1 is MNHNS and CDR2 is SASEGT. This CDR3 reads CASSEKRTLWPQHF. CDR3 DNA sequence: TGTGCCAGCAGTGAAAAGAGGACTCTTTGGCCCCAGCATTTT.

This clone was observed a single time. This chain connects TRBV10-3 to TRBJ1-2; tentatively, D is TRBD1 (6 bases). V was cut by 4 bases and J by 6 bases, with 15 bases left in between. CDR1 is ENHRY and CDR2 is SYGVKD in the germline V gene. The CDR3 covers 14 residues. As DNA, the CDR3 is TGTGCCATCAGTGGGCTCAGGGGTCTGGATGGCTACACCTTC. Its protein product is CAISGLRGLDGYTF.

The CDR3 nucleotides are TGTGCCAGTAGTATGTCCGGGTATACGCAGTATTTT. Encoded protein: CASSMSGYTQYF. The chain recombines TRBV19 with TRBJ2-3, with no clear D. There are 12 residues in the CDR3. Trimming shortened V by 3 bases and J by 7 bases, and 8 bases separated the two germline ends. Looked up from germline, CDR1 is LNHDA and CDR2 is SQIVND (reference sequence).

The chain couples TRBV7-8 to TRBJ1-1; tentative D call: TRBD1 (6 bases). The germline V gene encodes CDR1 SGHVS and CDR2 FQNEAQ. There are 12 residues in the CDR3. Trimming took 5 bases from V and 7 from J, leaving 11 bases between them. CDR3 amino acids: CASSGGQIEAFF. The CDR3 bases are TGTGCCAGCAGCGGGGGCCAGATTGAAGCTTTCTTT.

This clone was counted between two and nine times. The CDR3 protein is CASSLNQGYPMYTEAFF. As DNA, the CDR3 is TGTGCCAGCAGCCTCAATCAGGGTTACCCTATGTACACTGAAGCTTTCTTT. V gene TRBV7-6 combines with J gene TRBJ1-1; TRBD1 is a possible D gene (5 bases). CDR1 is SGHVS and CDR2 is FNYEAQ in the germline V gene. Trimming left V 5 bases short and J 3 bases short, with 22 bases between. This CDR3 comprises 17 residues.